A single sample is the source of the 11 T cell receptor gamma chains below, sequenced in a study of gamma delta lymphoproliferative disorders and STAT genes. Sequencing used genomic DNA taken from PBMCs of patients and controls. TCRdb re-called clones from the multiplex PCR reads via CATT. The data contain over a thousand gamma-chain clones, about 15% of them singletons. Sequencing input: blood. The receptors originated from a human donor in good health.

By sample fraction, this clone is large. J is TRGJP1 and V is TRGV10. Here the J gene was assigned by germline matching of the DNA, as TCRdb has none. TRGV10 is an ORF for which the function is uncertain. Trimming at V came to 8 bases and at J to 0 bases, leaving 4 bases not matched to a gene. This CDR3 is built from 14 residues. CDR3 amino acids: CAAWDYTTGWFKIF. The CDR3 DNA reads TGTGCTGCGTGGGATTATACCACTGGTTGGTTCAAGATATTT.

Relative to its sample, this clone is large. This chain uses TRGV4 with TRGJ1 or TRGJ2. The J gene, left out of TCRdb, was set here by checking the DNA against germline. Per germline, CDR1 EGSTGY and CDR2 YDSYTSSV. V shed 8 bases and J 3 bases; nucleotides not matched to a gene: 7. The CDR3 sequence is 12 residues long. Written as DNA, the CDR3 is TGTGCCACCTCTGACGTTTATTATAAGAAACTCTTT. Its translation is CATSDVYYKKLF.

This clone qualifies as medium-sized. The chain is built from TRGV8 and TRGJ1 or TRGJ2. No J gene is reported in TCRdb; it was inferred here by comparing the DNA with germline. Looked up from germline, CDR1 is VENAVY and CDR2 is YDSYNSRV. The CDR3 consists of 12 residues. V gave up 9 bases and J gave up 5 bases; unmatched junction bases: 10. The CDR3 DNA sequence: TGTGCCACCCATTATACGGATTATAAGAAACTCTTT. This encodes CATHYTDYKKLF.

This clone is categorized as medium-sized (0.01 to 0.1%). Here the CDR3 DNA reads TGTGCTGCGTGGGATTCAAGCTATTATAAGAAACTCTTT. Residues: CAAWDSSYYKKLF. The V gene is TRGV10, the J gene TRGJ1 or TRGJ2. Here the J gene was assigned by germline matching of the DNA, as TCRdb has none. TRGV10 is marked as an open reading frame, function uncertain. The CDR3 has 13 amino acids. Trimming removed 8 bases from V and 4 bases from J; junction bases left unmatched: 9.

With regard to this clone: The protein in TCRdb stems from a much larger clone and differs at residue 3 from this DNA's translation, likely a read error; here the protein is translated from the DNA. The chain joins TRGV3 to TRGJP2. The J gene, absent from TCRdb, was called here by matching the DNA to germline. The CDR3 runs 17 residues. Germline CDR1 is VTNTFY and CDR2 is YDVSTARD (reference sequence). In DNA form, the CDR3 reads TGTGCCCCCTGGGACAGGCCGTTGGTGGGTAGTGATTGGATCAAGACGTTT. Protein sequence: CAPWDRPLVGSDWIKTF.

In this sample, this clone is medium-sized. The chain uses TRGV2 and TRGJP2. Here the J gene was assigned by germline matching of the DNA, as TCRdb has none. The CDR3 runs 19 residues. Looked up from germline, CDR1 is EGSNGY and CDR2 is YDSYNSKV. V shed 0 bases and J 0 bases; nucleotides not matched to a gene: 13. CDR3: CATWDGRGGLNSSDWIKTF. CDR3 DNA: TGTGCCACCTGGGACGGGCGGGGGGGTCTTAATAGTAGTGATTGGATCAAGACGTTT.

This clone is large within its sample. The chain couples TRGV3 to TRGJ1 or TRGJ2. TCRdb lists no J gene, so it was determined here by aligning the DNA to germline. The CDR3 covers 15 residues. J gave up 0 bases and V 0 bases, and 5 bases lay outside the gene matches. The germline V gene has CDR1 VTNTFY and CDR2 YDVSTARD (reference sequence). The CDR3: CATWDRPRNYYKKLF. The CDR3 DNA reads as TGTGCCACCTGGGACAGGCCAAGGAATTATTATAAGAAACTCTTT.

By share of the sample, this clone is large. The genes are TRGV10 and TRGJ1 or TRGJ2. TCRdb leaves out the J gene; it was filled in here by matching the DNA to germline. TRGV10 is sorted into the ORF group, with uncertain function. The J segment lost 5 bases and the V segment lost 8 bases, leaving 10 bases of the junction unmatched. CDR3 length: 13 residues. CDR3 loop: CAAWDYWNYKKLF. The CDR3 DNA is TGTGCTGCGTGGGATTATTGGAATTATAAGAAACTCTTT.

J is TRGJ1 or TRGJ2 and V is TRGV4. The J gene, missing from TCRdb, was assigned here through DNA to germline matching. V lost 1 base, J lost 0 bases, and 9 bases stayed unmatched. Per the germline V gene, CDR1 is EGSTGY and CDR2 is YDSYTSSV. This CDR3 is built from 16 residues. CDR3 region: CATWDGRDLNYYKKLF. For the CDR3, the DNA is TGTGCCACCTGGGATGGCCGGGACCTGAATTATTATAAGAAACTCTTT.

By proportion, this clone is large. The chain combines TRGV8 with TRGJP2. Here the J gene was assigned by germline matching of the DNA, as TCRdb has none. Germline V gene lookup returns CDR1 VENAVY and CDR2 YDSYNSRV. After removal of 5 bases from V and 7 bases from J, the junction contained 19 bases not matched to a gene. The CDR3 contains 17 residues. The CDR3 region is CATWVTSRPGDDWIKTF. The CDR3 DNA sequence: TGTGCCACCTGGGTAACCTCACGGCCTGGTGATGATTGGATCAAGACGTTT.

For this clone: A single base is all that separates this from a far larger clone, so a read error is likely. The sample has other DNA sequences that encode this CDR3 too. The genes are TRGV2 and TRGJP1. The J gene is not listed in TCRdb, so it was assigned here from a DNA match to germline. Germline V lookup: CDR1 EGSNGY, CDR2 YDSYNSKV. The CDR3 spans 15 residues. The CDR3 region is CATWDGPATGWFKIF. CDR3 DNA sequence: TGCGCCACCTGGGACGGGCCTGCCACTGGTTGGTTCAAGATATTT.